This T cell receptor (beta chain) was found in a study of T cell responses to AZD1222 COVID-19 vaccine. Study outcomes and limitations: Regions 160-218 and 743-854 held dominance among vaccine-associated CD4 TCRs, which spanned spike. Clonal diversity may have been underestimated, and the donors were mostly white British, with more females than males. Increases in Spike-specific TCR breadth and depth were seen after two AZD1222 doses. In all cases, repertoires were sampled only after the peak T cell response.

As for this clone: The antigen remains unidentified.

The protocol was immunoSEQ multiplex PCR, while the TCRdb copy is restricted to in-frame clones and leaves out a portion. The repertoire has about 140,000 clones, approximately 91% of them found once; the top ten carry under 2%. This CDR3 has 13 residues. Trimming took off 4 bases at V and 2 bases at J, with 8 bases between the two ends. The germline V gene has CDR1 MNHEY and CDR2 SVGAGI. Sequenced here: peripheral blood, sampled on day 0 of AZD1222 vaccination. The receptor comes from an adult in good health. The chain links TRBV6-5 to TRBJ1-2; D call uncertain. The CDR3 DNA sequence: TGTGCCAGCAGTTCTATCTTCAACTATGGCTACACCTTC. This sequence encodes CASSSIFNYGYTF.